Listed below are T cell receptor beta chains from one sample, sequenced in a study of T cell repertoires in cytomegalovirus infection. In TCRdb, the reads were re-called with MiXCR into one record per CDR3 protein. The table includes hundreds of thousands of distinct CDR3 sequences, approximately 10% detected once. Sequencing was carried out using PBMCs. The receptor set was obtained from a human donor in good health (CMV status not recorded). Some clones in this sample may be carry-over from other donors' samples. The CDR3 runs from the conserved cysteine through the conserved F or W. The D gene is left open where the match is weak. The size of a clone is reported for some rows only, either as once, few or many, or as a class for expanded clones.

J,V,D,size,DNA,CDR3
TRBJ2-1,TRBV20-1,TRBD2,few,TGCAGTGCTAGAGCCCGGACTAGCGGGGCCACCAGCTCCTACAATGAGCAGTTCTTC,CSARARTSGATSSYNEQFF
TRBJ1-4,TRBV7-2,NA,many,TGTGCCAGCAGTCTTCGAAACGGGGCTAATGAAAAACTGTTTTTT,CASSLRNGANEKLFF
TRBJ1-1,TRBV6-2/TRBV6-3,NA,many,TGTGCCAGCACCACAGGGAGGGGGACTGAAGCTTTCTTT,CASTTGRGTEAFF
TRBJ1-2,TRBV5-4,TRBD1,many,TGTGCCAGCAGCTTGGGGGGGACAGGGATGAAAGGCTACACCTTC,CASSLGGTGMKGYTF
TRBJ1-1,TRBV6-4,NA,many,TGTGCCAGCAGCCAGGGGCTCGGGACTGAAGCTTTCTTT,CASSQGLGTEAFF
TRBJ1-1,TRBV19,NA,many,TGTGCCAGTAGTTTTGTGGCTTTGGACACTGAAGCTTTCTTT,CASSFVALDTEAFF
TRBJ1-5,TRBV20-1,NA,many,TGCAGTGCTAGAACCTCGACAGGAAATCAGCCCCAGCATTTT,CSARTSTGNQPQHF
TRBJ2-1,TRBV7-2,TRBD1,many,TGTGCCAGCAGGCCTACAGGGGTCCCCTACAATGAGCAGTTCTTC,CASRPTGVPYNEQFF
TRBJ1-1,TRBV15,NA,NA,TGTGCCACCAGCAGATTACGGACAGAGAAAGCTTTCTTT,CATSRLRTEKAFF
TRBJ1-1,TRBV20-1,NA,many,TGCAGTGCTCCTGAATGGGGGAAAGACACTGAAGCTTTCTTT,CSAPEWGKDTEAFF
TRBJ2-7,TRBV20-1,TRBD1,few,TGCAGTGCTAGAGATTCTGAGGGCAGGGGGCGTGAGCAGTACTTC,CSARDSEGRGREQYF
TRBJ1-1,TRBV20-1,NA,many,TGCAGTGCTAGAGATGGGACGGTGGGTGCGGAAGCTTTCTTT,CSARDGTVGAEAFF
TRBJ2-2,TRBV7-2,TRBD2,many,TGTGCCAGCAGCTTTGGGGGGGCGAACACCGGGGAGCTGTTTTTT,CASSFGGANTGELFF
TRBJ1-2,TRBV14,NA,many,TGTGCCAGCAGCCCACCCGACAGGTTCGTTGGCTACACCTTC,CASSPPDRFVGYTF
TRBJ2-5,TRBV7-2,NA,many,TGTGCCAGCAGCCTCCAGAGCCAAAGAGAGACCCAGTACTTC,CASSLQSQRETQYF
TRBJ2-5,TRBV28,TRBD1,many,TGTGCCAGCAGTTCGGGCTCGACAGGGGGTCGGGAGACCCAGTACTTC,CASSSGSTGGRETQYF
TRBJ2-1,TRBV19,TRBD2,many,TGTGCCAGTAGTATAGATACTGTCGGTAGCGGGACAAACAATGAGCAGTTCTTC,CASSIDTVGSGTNNEQFF
TRBJ2-1,TRBV27,NA,NA,TGTGCCAGCAGTTTCTTTGAGAGAGCACATGAGCAGTTCTTC,CASSFFERAHEQFF
TRBJ2-5,TRBV5-1,TRBD1,few,TGCGCCAGCAGATGGAGACCGGGACAGCAAGAGACCCAGTACTTC,CASRWRPGQQETQYF
TRBJ2-5,TRBV18,TRBD2,few,TGTGCCAGCTCAACCAGGACTAGCAGCCGAGAGACCCAGTACTTC,CASSTRTSSRETQYF
TRBJ2-3,TRBV7-9,TRBD2,many,TGTGCCAGCAGCTTAGAACTAGCGGGCGTAACAGATACGCAGTATTTT,CASSLELAGVTDTQYF
TRBJ2-3,TRBV6-2/TRBV6-3,TRBD2,many,TGTGCCAGCGAAAGGACGGGGGGGCCTGGCACAGATACGCAGTATTTT,CASERTGGPGTDTQYF
TRBJ1-1,TRBV7-8,NA,many,TGTGCCAGCAGCTTAGTGGGTCAGGGCGAATTACCTGCCCGGGGGAATGAAGCTTTCTTT,CASSLVGQGELPARGNEAFF
TRBJ2-1,TRBV29-1,NA,many,TGCAGCGTTGATCAGGCAAGGAGCTCCTACAATGAGCAGTTCTTC,CSVDQARSSYNEQFF
TRBJ2-5,TRBV7-9,NA,few,TGTGCCAGCAACTTTTTGGGACTCGCCCCAAGAATTCAAGAGACCCAGTACTTC,CASNFLGLAPRIQETQYF
TRBJ1-3,TRBV7-6,NA,many,TGTGCCAGCAGCTTTGGTGGGGCAGCGGGAAACACCATATATTTT,CASSFGGAAGNTIYF
TRBJ1-4,TRBV13,NA,NA,TGTGCCAGCAGCTTTCAGGGGATTGAAGAAAAACTGTTTTTT,CASSFQGIEEKLFF
TRBJ1-1,TRBV7-9,NA,many,TGTGCCAGCAGCTTAGTCAAAAACACTGAAGCTTTCTTT,CASSLVKNTEAFF
TRBJ2-4,TRBV2,NA,NA,TGTGCCAGCATGAGAGAGTCACGCAAAAACATTCAGTACTTC,CASMRESRKNIQYF